One sample yielded the 23 T cell receptor beta chains listed below, sequenced in a study of blood T cell repertoires in COVID-19. Measured with immunoSEQ multiplex PCR; TCRdb has only the in-frame clones, and not every one. This sample carries 150,000 or so clones, 88% of them seen once, and the ten largest clones take approximately 10%. Sequenced: peripheral blood. These receptors were obtained from a man aged 45-65 years with acute or convalescent COVID-19.

The chain employs TRBV5-8 and TRBJ2-7; 9 bases are a match to TRBD1. Per the germline V gene, CDR1 is SGHTS and CDR2 is YDEGEE. V dropped 0 bases and J dropped 6; count of bases not matched to a gene: 10. The CDR3 loop spans 16 amino acids. The CDR3 loop reads CASSLEFWTGEGEQYF. The CDR3 coding sequence is TGTGCCAGCAGCTTGGAGTTCTGGACAGGGGAAGGCGAGCAGTACTTC.

This rearrangement joins TRBV25-1 to TRBJ1-1; D gene unclear. The CDR3 length is 14 residues. Germline V gene data show CDR1 as MGHDK and CDR2 as SYGVNS. V was cut by 1 base and J by 0 bases, with 6 bases left in between. As DNA, the CDR3 is TGTGCCAGCAGTGAATCAACAGTGAACACTGAAGCTTTCTTT. This sequence encodes CASSESTVNTEAFF.

This clone was counted between two and nine times. The CDR3 DNA is TGTGCCAGTAGGGAGTTCTGGTTTGGTGTCAATCAGCCCCAGCATTTT. Protein: CASREFWFGVNQPQHF. This chain joins TRBV19 and TRBJ1-5; D gene ambiguous. Trimming left V 6 bases short and J 3 bases short, with 18 bases between. CDR3 length: 16 residues. Germline CDR1 is LNHDA and CDR2 is SQIVND (reference sequence).

CDR3 DNA sequence: TGTGCCAGCAGCCAAGGTGTAGCGGTGTCCTACGAGCAGTACTTC. It encodes CASSQGVAVSYEQYF. This chain uses TRBV3-1 (or the pseudogene TRBV3-2) with TRBJ2-7, with D tentatively TRBD2 (6 bases). This CDR3 is 15 amino acids long. V was trimmed by 1 base and J by 1 base, leaving 11 bases between them. Germline-derived CDR1 and CDR2 are LGHDT and YNNKEL (reference sequence).

The gene calls are TRBV5-3 and TRBJ1-2, with TRBD1 matching over 11 bases. TRBV5-3 is labeled an ORF, and its function is uncertain. After removal of 10 bases from V and 5 bases from J, the junction contained 4 bases not matched to a gene. The CDR3 totals 12 residues. CDR3 amino acids: CAGQGAYYGYTF. Written as DNA, the CDR3 is TGTGCCGGACAGGGGGCTTATTATGGCTACACCTTC.

This clone showed up just a few times. The V call is TRBV4-1, the J call TRBJ1-2; D is undetermined. The CDR3 sequence is 14 residues long. The germline gives CDR1 MGHRA, CDR2 YSYEKL. V gave up 4 bases and J gave up 6 bases, with 15 bases separating them. As DNA, the CDR3 is TGCGCCAGCAGCCCTCAAAGCAGGTACGATGGCTACACCTTC. Its translation is CASSPQSRYDGYTF.

CDR3 residues: CASSYSLVAYEQYF. In DNA form, the CDR3 reads TGTGCCAGCAGTTACTCACTAGTTGCCTACGAGCAGTACTTC. The chain couples TRBV6-6 to TRBJ2-7, with D tentatively TRBD2 (5 bases). Germline V gives CDR1 MNHNY, CDR2 SVGAGI (reference sequence). Trimming left V 0 bases short and J 2 bases short, with 8 bases between. The CDR3 spans 14 residues.

This clone has a single count. V is TRBV3-1 (or the pseudogene TRBV3-2) and J is TRBJ2-7; possible D gene TRBD1, 6 bases. The germline V gene encodes CDR1 LGHDT and CDR2 YNNKEL (reference sequence). This CDR3 is built from 13 residues. V was shortened by 4 bases and J by 8 bases, with 15 bases between the two germline ends. The CDR3 sequence: CASSLPKGVQQYF. The DNA of the CDR3 is TGTGCCAGCAGCCTCCCAAAGGGGGTACAGCAGTACTTC.

The chain recombines TRBV10-1 with TRBJ1-5; D is perhaps TRBD1 (5 bases). The CDR3 totals 13 residues. Germline values: CDR1 WNHNN, CDR2 SYGVQD (reference sequence). V lost 0 bases, J lost 7 bases, and 7 bases lay in between. For the CDR3, the DNA is TGCGCCAGCAGTGAGTCAGGGGCCCAGCCCCAGCATTTT. It yields the protein CASSESGAQPQHF.

The chain joins TRBV5-5 to TRBJ1-2; no firm D call. This CDR3 is built from 15 residues. The V gene's germline CDR1 is SGHKS and CDR2 YYEKEE (reference sequence). Trimming cost V 4 bases and J 0 bases, with 13 bases left between them. The CDR3 loop reads CASSPEGRTNYGYTF. The CDR3 DNA follows: TGTGCCAGCAGCCCGGAGGGCAGGACTAACTATGGCTACACCTTC.

A single count supports this clone. The chain has TRBV6-6 and TRBJ2-1; a possible D gene is TRBD1 (5 bases). Germline V gene sequence: CDR1 MNHNY, CDR2 SVGAGI (reference sequence). The CDR3 contains 17 residues. Trimming left V 5 bases short and J 2 bases short, with 19 bases between. The CDR3 region is CASSPRLSRGPYNEQFF. CDR3 coding DNA: TGTGCCAGCAGTCCCAGGTTGTCAAGGGGCCCCTACAATGAGCAGTTCTTC.

As DNA, the CDR3 is TGTGCCAGCAGCCCCCTGACAGGGGCCAAAAACATTCAGTACTTC. Translated: CASSPLTGAKNIQYF. This chain links TRBV5-5 with TRBJ2-4; 7 nucleotides agree with TRBD1. There are 15 residues in the CDR3. Looked up from germline, CDR1 is SGHKS and CDR2 is YYEKEE (reference sequence). V dropped 4 bases and J dropped 1; count of bases not matched to a gene: 5.

This clone was observed a few times. This sequence joins TRBV6-5 and TRBJ2-7; a possible D gene is TRBD2 (5 bases). The germline CDR1 and CDR2 sequences are MNHEY and SVGAGI. Trimming took 0 bases from V and 6 from J, leaving 15 bases between them. There are 15 residues in the CDR3. The CDR3 reads CASSYSLENGLEQYF. DNA for the CDR3: TGTGCCAGCAGTTACTCACTAGAGAACGGACTCGAGCAGTACTTC.

The sample holds one count of this clone. The chain's CDR3 is CSVIGDRGRGYGYTF. Written as DNA, the CDR3 is TGCAGCGTTATCGGGGACAGGGGGCGGGGCTATGGCTACACCTTC. The V gene is TRBV29-1, the J gene TRBJ1-2, with 12 bases aligning to TRBD1. This CDR3 spans 15 amino acids. V was clipped by 5 bases and J by 4 bases; unmatched bases: 8. The germline CDR1 and CDR2 sequences are SQVTM and ANQGSEA. The full variable domain, rest sourced from reference TRBV29-1 and TRBJ1-2, is SAVISQKPSRDICQRGTSLTIQCQVDSQVTMMFWYRQQPGQSLTLIATANQGSEATYESGFVIDKFPISRPNLTFSTLTVSNMSPEDSSIYLCSVIGDRGRGYGYTFGSGTRLTVV.

V is TRBV27 and J is TRBJ2-3; a possible D gene is TRBD2 (5 bases). The CDR3 has 12 amino acids. CDR1 and CDR2 from the germline V gene are MNHEY and SMNVEV (reference sequence). V dropped 1 base and J dropped 8 bases, with 7 bases sitting between them. This CDR3 reads CASSLLSGTQYF. The CDR3, as DNA: TGTGCCAGCAGTTTATTAAGCGGTACGCAGTATTTT.

This clone was recorded only once. This chain joins TRBV10-2 and TRBJ2-1; no clear D. V lost 5 bases, J lost 4 bases, and 9 bases lay in between. This CDR3 is built from 13 residues. From germline, CDR1 is WSHSY and CDR2 SAAADI. The CDR3 coding sequence is TGCGCCAGCAGTCTTACAGTTTACAATGAGCAGTTCTTC. Encoded protein: CASSLTVYNEQFF.

This clone was recorded once. The chain recombines TRBV7-2 with TRBJ1-2; tentative D call: TRBD1 (5 bases). Trimming left V 1 base short and J 4 bases short, with 10 bases between. The CDR3 contains 14 residues. CDR1 is SGHTA and CDR2 is FQGNSA in the germline V gene. As DNA, the CDR3 is TGTGCCAGCAGCTTAGTAGGGGTTCCCTATGGCTACACCTTC. Protein sequence: CASSLVGVPYGYTF.

This clone showed up just a few times. The genes are TRBV6-2 or TRBV6-3 and TRBJ1-5; possibly TRBD1 for D (5 bases). CDR3 length equals 15 residues. V lost 0 bases to trimming and J lost 7 bases, with 13 bases between them. The germline V gene encodes CDR1 MNHEY and CDR2 SVGEGT. DNA of the CDR3: TGTGCCAGCAGTTACTCGGTCAGGGTGGGGCAGCCCCAGCATTTT. Translated, it gives CASSYSVRVGQPQHF.

This sequence joins TRBV11-2 and TRBJ1-2, with TRBD1 as a possible D gene (5 bases). Looked up from germline, CDR1 is SGHAT and CDR2 is FQNNGV. V shed 6 bases and J shed 6 bases, with 17 bases lying between them. This CDR3 comprises 14 residues. The CDR3 loop reads CASSSNTGVDGYTF. The CDR3 bases are TGTGCCAGCAGTTCCAATACGGGGGTGGATGGCTACACCTTC.

J is TRBJ2-3 and V is TRBV2; TRBD2 aligns across 10 bases. The length of the CDR3 is 15 residues. V lost 6 bases to trimming and J lost 7 bases; unmatched junction nucleotides: 10. Germline values: CDR1 SNHLY, CDR2 FYNNEI. In nucleotides, the CDR3 is TGTGCCAGCAGCTTCCAGCGGGAGGGCGCCCATACGCAGTATTTT. Protein product: CASSFQREGAHTQYF.

The rearrangement joins TRBV5-4 to TRBJ1-2, with D perhaps matching TRBD1 (5 bases). Germline CDR1 is SGHNT and CDR2 is YYREEE (reference sequence). Trimming left V 1 base short and J 4 bases short, with 17 bases between. The CDR3 contains 16 residues. The CDR3 DNA reads as TGTGCCAGCAGCTTGCAGTCTCCCAGGGCTGGCTATGGCTACACCTTC. Translation: CASSLQSPRAGYGYTF.

The rearrangement links TRBV27 to TRBJ2-7; D is ambiguous. The CDR3 extends over 11 amino acids. Germline assignment: CDR1 MNHEY and CDR2 SMNVEV (reference sequence). V gave up 5 bases and J gave up 3 bases, with 5 bases separating them. This CDR3 reads CASSNYYEQYF. CDR3 in DNA: TGTGCCAGCAGTAACTACTACGAGCAGTACTTC.

The rearrangement uses TRBV4-1 and TRBJ2-5, with TRBD1 matching 7 bases. This CDR3 contains 16 residues. Germline assignment: CDR1 MGHRA and CDR2 YSYEKL. The trim removed 4 bases at V and 5 bases at J, leaving 13 bases unmatched. This CDR3 reads CASSPHQGEIWETQYF. For the CDR3, the DNA is TGCGCCAGCAGCCCTCACCAGGGGGAGATATGGGAGACCCAGTACTTC.